This T cell receptor (beta chain) came from a study of CD8 T cells in ankylosing spondylitis. Findings of the study overall: A motif in TCR beta, a set of under ten highly homologous variants, appeared characteristic of ankylosing spondylitis blood. Earlier work had already found some motif variants in reactive arthritis synovial fluid and blood. Disease-linked clones were found to be CD8+ and relatively rare in peripheral blood.

Germline V gene data show CDR1 as SEHNR and CDR2 as FQNEAQ (reference sequence). The CDR3 consists of 16 residues. V was pared by 5 bases and J by 8 bases, with 9 bases of the junction left unmatched. This clonotype came up many times. Its antigen is unidentified. In making TCR beta libraries, quantitative 5'-RACE with molecular barcodes was used. Each CDR3 protein gets one entry after TCRdb re-called the 5' RACE reads with MiXCR. Altogether a few hundred thousand distinct CDR3 sequences are present, about 12% being singletons, with the ten largest covering under 7.5%. The clonotype comes from a male donor with ankylosing spondylitis. Sequencing was done on a sample of blood, either unsorted or a sorted T cell fraction (not recorded which). The chain links TRBV7-9 to TRBJ1-6, with 10 bases lining up with TRBD1. The CDR3 DNA reads as TGTGCCAGCAGCCCCGGACAGGGGGGACCCTATTCACCCCTCCACTTT. This translates into CASSPGQGGPYSPLHF.